Shown below are 6 T cell receptor beta chains from a single sample sequenced in a study of CD8 T cells in ankylosing spondylitis. MiXCR, run by TCRdb on the 5' RACE reads, gives a single entry per CDR3 protein. Among fewer than 200,000 distinct CDR3 sequences, roughly 18% were seen once, and the ten largest hold about 8%. Sequencing was performed on blood, either unsorted or a sorted T cell fraction (not recorded which). Every receptor here comes from a male donor with ankylosing spondylitis or in good health (not recorded which).

This clonotype was seen repeatedly, ten times or more. V gene TRBV4-1 combines with J gene TRBJ2-7, with 7 bases fitting TRBD2. CDR1 and CDR2 (germline): MGHRA, YSYEKL. The CDR3 sequence is 16 residues long. V dropped 1 base and J dropped 4; count of bases not matched to a gene: 10. The CDR3 loop is CASSQVGGGKGYEQYF. The CDR3 bases are TGCGCCAGCAGCCAAGTGGGGGGAGGGAAGGGGTACGAGCAGTACTTC.

This sequence joins TRBV5-1 and TRBJ1-5; D might be TRBD1 (5 bases). In germline, CDR1 is SGHRS, CDR2 YFSETQ. Deletions cut 4 bases from V and 4 bases from J, with 9 bases between. This CDR3 is 13 amino acids long. The CDR3 nucleotides are TGCGCCAGCAGCCTAGGGGAAAATCAGCCCCAGCATTTT. It translates to CASSLGENQPQHF.

This clonotype was found many times. V usage is TRBV20-1 and J usage is TRBJ2-1; unclear D gene. Germline V gene sequence: CDR1 DFQATT, CDR2 SNEGSKA (reference sequence). V shed 0 bases and J shed 8 bases, with 20 bases lying between them. The CDR3 is 16 amino acids. The CDR3 bases are TGCAGTGCTAGAGAGAACCTAGGTATACCCTGGGATGAGCAGTTCTTC. It codes for CSARENLGIPWDEQFF.

This chain connects TRBV27 to TRBJ1-1; no clear D. Trimming shortened V by 0 bases and J by 0 bases, and 11 bases separated the two germline ends. The CDR3 is 16 residues long. CDR1 MNHEY and CDR2 SMNVEV come from the germline V gene (reference sequence). The DNA of the CDR3 is TGTGCCAGCAGTTTATCGAGGAGGGCTATGAACACTGAAGCTTTCTTT. This gives the protein CASSLSRRAMNTEAFF.

This clonotype has a count of ten or more. The CDR3 reads CAISESLLMARDTEAFF. CDR3 in DNA: TGTGCCATCAGTGAGTCGCTCCTGATGGCGAGGGACACTGAAGCTTTCTTT. The V gene is TRBV10-3, the J gene TRBJ1-1, with no clear D. This CDR3 contains 17 residues. The germline gives CDR1 ENHRY, CDR2 SYGVKD. V was clipped by 0 bases and J by 3 bases, with 17 bases between them.

The chain joins TRBV5-1 to TRBJ1-4, with 8 bases matching TRBD1. This CDR3 has 14 residues. The V gene's germline CDR1 is SGHRS and CDR2 YFSETQ. V shed 0 bases, J shed 8 bases, and the junction held 3 bases outside the gene matches. Here the CDR3 DNA reads TGCGCCAGCAGCTTGGAGACAGGGGAAGAAAAACTGTTTTTT. Its protein product is CASSLETGEEKLFF.